The 10 T cell receptor beta chains given below trace back to one sample, sequenced in a study of T cells in Graves' hyperthyroidism and ophthalmopathy. TCR beta CDR3 region amplification was performed from RNA transcripts. A set of HTBI primers served as the primers for a first-round RT-PCR of the TCR CDR3. A single record per CDR3 protein comes from TCRdb applying MiXCR to the multiplex PCR reads. The sample has 450,000 to 600,000 distinct CDR3 sequences; around 13% are singletons. Specimen: blood. These TCRs come from a woman aged 35 to 49 with Graves' hyperthyroidism.

This clonotype was observed at least ten times. The chain joins TRBV2 to TRBJ2-3; a possible D gene is TRBD1 (5 bases). V dropped 6 bases and J dropped 1 base, with 11 bases sitting between them. Looked up from germline, CDR1 is SNHLY and CDR2 is FYNNEI. This CDR3 has 14 residues. CDR3 residues: CASRDIQGTDTQYF. In DNA, the CDR3 is TGTGCCAGCAGGGACATCCAGGGCACAGATACGCAGTATTTT.

This clonotype was detected a few times. The chain uses TRBV29-1 and TRBJ1-6, with D tentatively TRBD1 (5 bases). Germline values: CDR1 SQVTM, CDR2 ANQGSEA. The CDR3 consists of 14 residues. The germline V and J ends were trimmed by 6 bases and 9 bases, with 18 bases remaining between them. The CDR3 region is CSVVEGGEGSPLHF. The CDR3 DNA sequence: TGCAGCGTCGTCGAGGGAGGGGAAGGTTCACCCCTCCACTTT.

There are a few counts of this clonotype. This chain links TRBV6-1 with TRBJ2-2; D not certain. The germline gives CDR1 MNHNS, CDR2 SASEGT. The length of the CDR3 is 18 residues. The germline V and J ends were trimmed by 6 bases and 2 bases, with 22 bases remaining between them. In nucleotides, the CDR3 is TGTGCCAGCAGAACATTGCTTGCGACAAGGGCTAACACCGGGGAGCTGTTTTTT. Its protein product is CASRTLLATRANTGELFF.

This clonotype has ten or more counts. This chain uses TRBV28 with TRBJ1-5; D is unresolved. The CDR3 spans 16 residues. V lost 3 bases and J 0 bases, leaving 12 bases between the germline ends. Germline assignment: CDR1 MDHEN and CDR2 SYDVKM. The CDR3 reads CASSFIPMGSNQPQHF. For the CDR3, the DNA is TGTGCCAGCAGTTTCATTCCGATGGGTAGCAATCAGCCCCAGCATTTT.

In this sample, this clonotype turned up many times. The chain couples TRBV20-1 to TRBJ2-1, with TRBD2 matching 8 bases. V shed 1 base, J shed 9 bases, and the junction held 20 bases outside the gene matches. CDR3 length equals 18 residues. The germline V gene encodes CDR1 DFQATT and CDR2 SNEGSKA (reference sequence). This chain's CDR3 is CSARVSVRGRWPTVEQFF. The CDR3 DNA reads as TGCAGTGCTAGAGTATCGGTGCGCGGGAGGTGGCCGACGGTTGAGCAGTTCTTC.

This clonotype was detected only a few times. Being one base from a much bigger clone, this may be a read error. This chain connects TRBV11-1 to TRBJ2-5; tentative D call: TRBD1 (6 bases). Germline V gene data show CDR1 as SGHAT and CDR2 as FQDESV (reference sequence). The CDR3 is made up of 15 amino acids. CDR3 in amino acids: CVSSLFGTTQETQYF. The CDR3 DNA reads as TGTGTCAGCAGCCTGTTTGGGACAACCCAAGAGACCCAGTACTTC.

About this clonotype: Being one base from a much bigger clone, this may be a read error. The genes are TRBV6-4 and TRBJ1-1, with 8 bases aligning to TRBD1. This CDR3 spans 13 amino acids. CDR1 MRHNA and CDR2 SNTAGT come from the germline V gene. The CDR3 spells CANSDGTGFAAFF. The CDR3 DNA reads TGTGCCAACAGTGACGGGACAGGCTTTGCAGCTTTCTTT.

This clonotype was seen repeatedly, ten times or more. The V call is TRBV28, the J call TRBJ1-1; 7 bases fit TRBD1. CDR1 is MDHEN and CDR2 is SYDVKM in the germline V gene. Unmatched junction bases numbered 7, after V lost 7 bases and J lost 5 bases. This CDR3 region has 13 residues. As DNA, the CDR3 is TGTGCCAGCAATGGACCAGGGGGTACTGAAGCTTTCTTT. This sequence encodes CASNGPGGTEAFF. Filled out from reference TRBV28 and TRBJ1-1, the complete variable domain reads DVKVTQSSRYLVKRTGEKVFLECVQDMDHENMFWYRQDPGLGLRLIYFSYDVKMKEKGDIPEGYSVSREKKERFSLILESASTNQTSMYLCASNGPGGTEAFFGQGTRLTVV.

This clonotype was counted a single time. The J gene is TRBJ2-1, the V gene TRBV6-1; 12 bases line up with TRBD2. This CDR3 has 16 amino acids. The V and J ends lost 7 bases and 4 bases, in that order; junction bases with no gene match: 8. Germline-derived CDR1 and CDR2 are MNHNS and SASEGT. The CDR3 loop is CASTRLAGDVYNEQFF. CDR3 DNA sequence: TGTGCCAGCACCCGACTAGCGGGAGACGTTTACAATGAGCAGTTCTTC.

There are many counts of this clonotype. This chain joins TRBV30 and TRBJ2-3; no clear D gene. Germline lookup yields CDR1 GTSNPN and CDR2 SVGIG (reference sequence). V gave up 0 bases and J gave up 4 bases, with 5 bases separating them. The CDR3 runs to 12 residues. CDR3 loop: CAWSVPPDTQYF. CDR3 nucleotides: TGTGCCTGGAGTGTACCCCCAGATACGCAGTATTTT.